This T cell receptor (beta chain) was sequenced in a study of OX40 agonist ivuxolimab in advanced cancers. Blood got drawn at baseline, again on cycle 4 day 1, and then on cycle 7 day 1. Method: immunoSEQ multiplex PCR; TCRdb's copy keeps in-frame clones and lacks some. This sample yields more than 80,000 clones, of which roughly nine tenths are seen a single time; about 0.31% belongs to the top ten. V lost 0 bases and J lost 6, with 7 bases in between. Germline V CDR1 and CDR2: LGHNA, YNFKEQ. The CDR3 totals 13 residues. The clonotype was recovered from an adult with an advanced solid tumor such as melanoma, head and neck, liver or kidney cancer. This rearrangement joins TRBV4-2 to TRBJ2-3, with D unclear. Sequencing was performed on CD4+ or CD8+ T cells sorted from blood, taken in a trial of the OX40 agonist ivuxolimab. The CDR3 nucleotides read TGTGCCAGCAGCCAAGATCCCGGGGATACGCAGTATTTT. As protein: CASSQDPGDTQYF.